Below, 32 T cell receptor beta chains from the same sample are listed, as sequenced in a study of blood T cell repertoires in COVID-19. TCRdb's copy holds only in-frame clones and misses some; the assay was immunoSEQ multiplex PCR. The data hold hundreds of thousands of clones, with 75% to 90% observed a single time. The sample was PBMCs or T cells enriched from blood (not recorded which). These receptors all stem from a woman aged 30 to 39 who had been exposed to COVID-19.

A single count supports this clone. J is TRBJ1-1 and V is TRBV23-1, with 8 nucleotides matching TRBD1. TRBV23-1 is classed as an ORF, of uncertain function. With V trimmed by 0 bases and J by 0 bases, 6 bases remained unmatched. The CDR3 contains 17 residues. The CDR3 here is CASSQSLDRAMNTEAFF. In DNA form, the CDR3 reads TGCGCCAGCAGTCAATCGCTGGACAGGGCAATGAACACTGAAGCTTTCTTT.

CDR3 in DNA: TGCAGCGTTTCAGGGAGCAATCAGCCCCAGCATTTT. Translation: CSVSGSNQPQHF. The chain is built from TRBV29-1 and TRBJ1-5; D is possibly TRBD1 (5 bases). Per the germline V gene, CDR1 is SQVTM and CDR2 is ANQGSEA. CDR3 size: 12 residues. The ends were cut back, 5 bases at V and 1 base at J, with 6 bases in the middle.

The chain is built from TRBV24-1 and TRBJ2-1; tentative D call: TRBD2 (6 bases). Germline V CDR1 and CDR2: KGHDR, SFDVKD. The length of the CDR3 is 14 residues. Trimming shortened V by 5 bases and J by 2 bases, and 9 bases separated the two germline ends. CDR3 in amino acids: CATSGGVAYNEQFF. The CDR3 DNA sequence: TGTGCCACCAGTGGGGGGGTCGCCTACAATGAGCAGTTCTTC.

The rearrangement joins TRBV18 to TRBJ2-1; a weak D match, TRBD1 (5 bases). V lost 3 bases and J lost 12, with 15 bases in between. There are 13 residues in the CDR3. From germline, CDR1 is KGHSH and CDR2 LQKENI. CDR3: CASSPSTGFGQFF. The CDR3 coding sequence is TGTGCCAGCTCACCGTCTACAGGTTTCGGGCAGTTCTTC.

The J gene is TRBJ2-2, the V gene TRBV5-1; TRBD1 aligns across 9 bases. V shed 2 bases, J shed 4 bases, and the junction held 3 bases outside the gene matches. CDR1 is SGHRS and CDR2 is YFSETQ in the germline V gene. This CDR3 has 15 residues. The CDR3 bases are TGCGCCAGCAGCTTCTTGACAGGGGGCACCGGGGAGCTGTTTTTT. As protein: CASSFLTGGTGELFF.

This clone was recorded once. The V and J genes are TRBV13 and TRBJ2-3; possibly TRBD2 for D (6 bases). The CDR3 is 12 residues long. Germline CDR1 and CDR2: PRHDT and FYEKMQ (reference sequence). Trimming cost V 5 bases and J 14 bases, with 17 bases left between them. The CDR3 protein is CASSPRDPRGYF. Written as DNA, the CDR3 is TGTGCCAGCAGCCCCCGGGACCCGCGGGGGTATTTT.

This chain uses TRBV10-1 with TRBJ1-1; 8 bases are a match to TRBD1. Germline V gene sequence: CDR1 WNHNN, CDR2 SYGVQD (reference sequence). The CDR3 totals 15 residues. The V and J ends lost 0 bases and 0 bases, in that order; junction bases with no gene match: 0. The CDR3 DNA is TGCGCCAGCAGTGAGTCGACAGGGGTGAACACTGAAGCTTTCTTT. Protein product: CASSESTGVNTEAFF.

V usage is TRBV12-3 or TRBV12-4 and J usage is TRBJ1-2; 7 positions match TRBD1. V was pared by 4 bases and J by 2 bases, with 1 base of the junction left unmatched. CDR3 length: 13 residues. The CDR3 sequence: CASSSGQNYGYTF. The DNA for the CDR3 is TGTGCCAGCAGTTCGGGACAGAACTATGGCTACACCTTC.

The CDR3 bases are TGTGCCAGCAGCTTAATTCCGGAGGGAAACTATGGCTACACCTTC. This codes for CASSLIPEGNYGYTF. The rearrangement links TRBV7-8 to TRBJ1-2; no reliable D call. Trimming removed 2 bases at V and 2 bases at J, with 12 bases between. CDR1 and CDR2 from the germline V gene are SGHVS and FQNEAQ. The CDR3 spans 15 residues.

The V call is TRBV13, the J call TRBJ1-2; weak D call: TRBD1 (5 bases). Germline-derived CDR1 and CDR2 are PRHDT and FYEKMQ (reference sequence). The CDR3 sequence is 12 residues long. Trimming stripped 5 bases from V and 4 bases from J, with 8 bases between. The CDR3 DNA reads as TGTGCCAGCAGCCAGGGAACCTATGGCTACACCTTC. Translating it yields CASSQGTYGYTF. The full variable domain, rest sourced from reference TRBV13 and TRBJ1-2, is AAGVIQSPRHLIKEKRETATLKCYPIPRHDTVYWYQQGPGQDPQFLISFYEKMQSDKGSIPDRFSAQQFSDYHSELNMSSLELGDSALYFCASSQGTYGYTFGSGTRLTVV.

The rearrangement uses TRBV4-2 and TRBJ1-3, with 8 bases that match TRBD1. The CDR3 runs 15 residues. The V and J ends lost 4 bases and 0 bases, in that order; junction bases with no gene match: 2. CDR1 and CDR2 (germline): LGHNA, YNFKEQ. CDR3 in DNA: TGTGCCAGCAGCCGGACAGGGAGCTCTGGAAACACCATATATTTT. Its protein product is CASSRTGSSGNTIYF.

The chain combines TRBV2 with TRBJ2-5, with D uncertain. CDR1 and CDR2 (germline): SNHLY, FYNNEI. The CDR3 is 13 amino acids. V was clipped by 3 bases and J by 4 bases, with 9 bases between them. CDR3 sequence reads: CASSDSLAETQYF. CDR3 in DNA: TGTGCCAGCAGTGATAGCCTGGCAGAGACCCAGTACTTC.

V and J are TRBV27 and TRBJ1-1; TRBD1 aligns across 7 bases. The J segment lost 4 bases and the V segment lost 5 bases, leaving 13 bases of the junction unmatched. Looked up from germline, CDR1 is MNHEY and CDR2 is SMNVEV (reference sequence). CDR3 length: 16 amino acids. The CDR3 DNA reads TGTGCCAGCAGTAAGAGAAACAGGGGCGTGGGCACTGAAGCTTTCTTT. Translation gives CASSKRNRGVGTEAFF.

V gene TRBV2 combines with J gene TRBJ1-4; a weak D match, TRBD1 (5 bases). The CDR3 loop spans 15 amino acids. Germline-derived CDR1 and CDR2 are SNHLY and FYNNEI. Trimming shortened V by 6 bases and J by 7 bases, and 18 bases separated the two germline ends. CDR3 amino acids: CASRTQGGDFEKLFF. CDR3 sequence (DNA): TGTGCCAGCAGAACTCAGGGAGGGGACTTTGAAAAACTGTTTTTT. Combining the CDR3 with reference TRBV2 and TRBJ1-4 gives the whole variable domain EPEVTQTPSHQVTQMGQEVILRCVPISNHLYFYWYRQILGQKVEFLVSFYNNEISEKSEIFDDQFSVERPDGSNFTLKIRSTKLEDSAMYFCASRTQGGDFEKLFFGSGTQLSVL.

This clone was counted ten times or more. The J gene is TRBJ1-2, the V gene TRBV28; D possibly corresponds to TRBD1 (5 bases). Germline values: CDR1 MDHEN, CDR2 SYDVKM. V lost 4 bases and J 4 bases, leaving 10 bases between the germline ends. CDR3 length equals 13 residues. For the CDR3, the DNA is TGTGCCAGCAGTTCCCAGGGTCGCTATGGCTACACCTTC. Residues: CASSSQGRYGYTF.

The V call is TRBV4-1, the J call TRBJ2-5; 7 bases are a match to TRBD2. Looked up from germline, CDR1 is MGHRA and CDR2 is YSYEKL. The CDR3 runs 15 residues. V trimming: 1 base; J trimming: 5 bases; junction bases outside the gene matches: 7. DNA for the CDR3: TGCGCCAGCAGCCAAGGGGGGACTATCCGGGAGACCCAGTACTTC. Amino acid sequence: CASSQGGTIRETQYF.

This clone appeared many times. The chain carries TRBV29-1 and TRBJ2-7; TRBD1 aligns across 7 bases. V trimming: 2 bases; J trimming: 7 bases; junction bases outside the gene matches: 11. Per the germline V gene, CDR1 is SQVTM and CDR2 is ANQGSEA. CDR3 length equals 14 residues. The CDR3 loop reads CSVERGGYPGEQYF. The CDR3 DNA is TGCAGCGTTGAAAGAGGGGGCTATCCGGGGGAGCAGTACTTC.

This clone was counted only a few times. V gene TRBV12-3 or TRBV12-4 combines with J gene TRBJ1-5; D gene uncertain. The germline V and J ends were trimmed by 4 bases and 9 bases, with 10 bases remaining between them. CDR3 length: 12 residues. The CDR3 sequence is CASSSFGRPQHF. In nucleotides, the CDR3 is TGTGCCAGCAGTTCCTTCGGTAGGCCCCAGCATTTT.

The chain couples TRBV5-1 to TRBJ1-1, with D tentatively TRBD1 (6 bases). This CDR3 has 14 residues. Germline V gene data show CDR1 as SGHRS and CDR2 as YFSETQ. Trimming removed 8 bases at V and 4 bases at J, with 18 bases between. The CDR3 region is CASKQGPSGTEAFF. CDR3 nucleotide sequence: TGCGCCAGTAAACAGGGCCCGTCGGGCACTGAAGCTTTCTTT.

The gene calls are TRBV7-8 and TRBJ1-3, with D maybe TRBD1 (6 bases). Trimming shortened V by 5 bases and J by 4 bases, and 12 bases separated the two germline ends. CDR3 length equals 14 residues. The germline V gene encodes CDR1 SGHVS and CDR2 FQNEAQ. The CDR3 DNA reads TGTGCCAGCAGCAAACAGGGTCAGGGAAACACCATATATTTT. The encoded protein is CASSKQGQGNTIYF.

The chain is built from TRBV5-1 and TRBJ2-5; 8 bases agree with TRBD2. V was pared by 4 bases and J by 1 base, with 3 bases of the junction left unmatched. The CDR3 totals 14 residues. Germline values: CDR1 SGHRS, CDR2 YFSETQ. The DNA for the CDR3 is TGCGCCAGCAGCGGACGGGGGGGCCAAGAGACCCAGTACTTC. Its protein product is CASSGRGGQETQYF.

The rearrangement joins TRBV2 to TRBJ1-2; no clear D gene. The V end was cut by 6 bases, the J end by 1 base, with 9 bases between. Germline CDR1 SNHLY, CDR2 FYNNEI. This CDR3 has 13 residues. CDR3: CASSNGVNYGYTF. The DNA of the CDR3 is TGTGCCAGCAGCAACGGGGTTAACTATGGCTACACCTTC.

This clone has just one count. The chain has TRBV11-2 and TRBJ1-2; 10 bases line up with TRBD1. V trimming: 1 base; J trimming: 6 bases; junction bases outside the gene matches: 11. Germline CDR1 reads SGHAT; CDR2 reads FQNNGV. The CDR3 is made up of 17 amino acids. The DNA for the CDR3 is TGTGCCAGCAGCTTAGGGACAGGGGGAGTAAGCAGGCATGGCTACACCTTC. Amino acids: CASSLGTGGVSRHGYTF.

The V gene is TRBV9, the J gene TRBJ2-2; 16 nucleotides align to TRBD2. There are 18 residues in the CDR3. V lost 3 bases, J lost 5 bases, and 7 bases stayed unmatched. Germline V gene lookup returns CDR1 SGDLS and CDR2 YYNGEE. The CDR3 nucleotides read TGTGCCAGCAGCGCCGTGGGACTAGCGGGGGGGCGGACCGGGGAGCTGTTTTTT. Translation: CASSAVGLAGGRTGELFF.

CDR3 protein: CASSLAPGLQGDQPQHF. The CDR3 DNA follows: TGTGCCAGCAGCCTTGCACCAGGACTTCAGGGGGATCAGCCCCAGCATTTT. The chain recombines TRBV14 with TRBJ1-5, with 7 bases fitting TRBD1. J lost 5 bases, V lost 4 bases, and 14 bases had no gene match. This CDR3 contains 17 residues. Germline V lookup: CDR1 SGHDN, CDR2 FVKESK.

This chain connects TRBV11-2 to TRBJ1-2; D possibly corresponds to TRBD1 (6 bases). CDR1 SGHAT and CDR2 FQNNGV come from the germline V gene. CDR3 length: 13 residues. V was cut by 5 bases and J by 8 bases, with 15 bases left in between. CDR3 residues: CASSPWGGGGYTF. CDR3 bases: TGTGCCAGCAGCCCCTGGGGTGGGGGCGGCTACACCTTC.

The chain has TRBV5-5 and TRBJ1-3; D might be TRBD1 (6 bases). CDR3 length equals 19 residues. Germline CDR1 and CDR2: SGHKS and YYEKEE (reference sequence). V lost 4 bases to trimming and J lost 6 bases, with 29 bases between them. The CDR3 loop reads CASSQGQLLLNPSKNTIYF. CDR3 nucleotides: TGTGCCAGCAGCCAAGGACAGCTCTTATTGAACCCCTCGAAAAACACCATATATTTT.

The table lists this clone with a count of one. The chain is built from TRBV6-5 and TRBJ2-7; D may be TRBD1 (6 bases). The CDR3 runs 14 residues. V gave up 4 bases and J gave up 0 bases, with 10 bases separating them. The germline gives CDR1 MNHEY, CDR2 SVGAGI. The CDR3 coding sequence is TGTGCCAGCAGTTTAAGGGACACCTCCTACGAGCAGTACTTC. Translated, it gives CASSLRDTSYEQYF.

The chain has TRBV29-1 and TRBJ1-2, with a tentative D call TRBD1 (5 bases). The ends were cut back, 6 bases at V and 0 bases at J, with 5 bases in the middle. Looked up from germline, CDR1 is SQVTM and CDR2 is ANQGSEA. The CDR3 contains 11 residues. The CDR3 nucleotides read TGCAGCGTGACAGCTAACTATGGCTACACCTTC. This sequence encodes CSVTANYGYTF.

The chain has TRBV3-1 (or the pseudogene TRBV3-2) and TRBJ1-5; D possibly corresponds to TRBD1 (5 bases). This CDR3 contains 14 residues. V was trimmed by 3 bases and J by 1 base, leaving 7 bases between them. The germline gives CDR1 LGHDT, CDR2 YNNKEL (reference sequence). The CDR3 DNA is TGTGCCAGCAGCCAGTGGGGCAGCAATCAGCCCCAGCATTTT. Its protein product is CASSQWGSNQPQHF.

The genes are TRBV29-1 and TRBJ2-2; possible D gene TRBD1, 6 bases. CDR3 length: 15 amino acids. Trimming cost V 6 bases and J 5 bases, with 19 bases left between them. Per germline, CDR1 SQVTM and CDR2 ANQGSEA. CDR3: CSVRAGARVTGELFF. The DNA for the CDR3 is TGCAGCGTCCGGGCAGGGGCCAGGGTTACCGGGGAGCTGTTTTTT.

The chain couples TRBV5-4 to TRBJ1-2; perhaps TRBD1 as D (5 bases). Per germline, CDR1 SGHNT and CDR2 YYREEE (reference sequence). The CDR3 is made up of 13 amino acids. Between the trimmed V and J ends, which lost 4 bases and 3 bases, there was a span of 10 bases. CDR3 nucleotide sequence: TGTGCCAGCAGCCCGGAGGGACACTATGGCTACACCTTC. It specifies CASSPEGHYGYTF.